This T cell receptor beta chain was sequenced for a study of PD-1 blockade in classical Hodgkin lymphoma. The study's findings and limits: Baseline diversity resembling that of newly diagnosed patients was seen in complete responders. Unlike CD8+ TCR diversity, which did not rise significantly by C4D1, CD4+ TCR diversity did.

About this clone: Its antigen is not identified.

TCRdb's copy holds only in-frame clones and misses some; the assay was immunoSEQ multiplex PCR. The sample has tens of thousands of clones, about 87% seen once. Each patient experienced a relapse that followed autologous stem cell transplantation, and brentuximab vedotin exposure varied. Unmatched junction bases numbered 7, after V lost 2 bases and J lost 4 bases. This CDR3 comprises 16 residues. Germline values: CDR1 SGHKS, CDR2 YYEKEE (reference sequence). The chain recombines TRBV5-5 with TRBJ1-3; 9 nucleotides agree with TRBD1. The receptor was isolated from a human donor with classical Hodgkin lymphoma. Material: peripheral blood mononuclear cells (PBMCs), obtained at baseline. This CDR3 reads CASSFLDRGMGNTIYF. The DNA of the CDR3 is TGTGCCAGCAGCTTCTTGGACAGGGGAATGGGAAACACCATATATTTT.